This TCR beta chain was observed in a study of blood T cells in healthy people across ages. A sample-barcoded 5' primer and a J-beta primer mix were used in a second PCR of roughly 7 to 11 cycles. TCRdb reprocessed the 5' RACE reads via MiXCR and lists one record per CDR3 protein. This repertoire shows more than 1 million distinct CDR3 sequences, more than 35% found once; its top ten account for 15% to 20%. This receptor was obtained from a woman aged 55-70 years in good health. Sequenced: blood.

This chain's CDR3 is CASSLETGGYPEQYF. CDR3 sequence (DNA): TGTGCCAGCAGTTTGGAAACAGGGGGGTATCCAGAGCAGTACTTC. This chain joins TRBV27 and TRBJ2-7; the match to TRBD1 covers 8 bases. The CDR3 totals 15 residues. The junction had 11 bases not matched to a gene; V was cut back by 3 bases and J by 7 bases. From germline, CDR1 is MNHEY and CDR2 SMNVEV (reference sequence).